Each of the 27 T cell receptor beta chains below was sequenced from the same sample in a study of Ad26.COV2.S vaccination and SARS-CoV-2 variants. The data were produced by immunoSEQ multiplex PCR, yet TCRdb's version contains in-frame clones alone and is incomplete. The sample consists of about 350,000 clones, 86% of them appearing once. Treatment here: about 20 received Ad26.COV2.S at low or high dose, single or two shots; roughly 5 received placebo; per-sample allocation not given. Samples analyzed were those drawn on day 63 after the first vaccine or placebo injection. Sequenced material: peripheral blood, taken in a trial of Ad26.COV2.S vaccine versus placebo. The source of these receptors is a person aged 18-65 years who received the Ad26.COV2.S COVID-19 vaccine or a placebo.

This clone was observed a single time. CDR3 amino acids: CASSLSYRGDEQFF. The CDR3, as DNA: TGTGCCAGCAGCTTGTCGTACAGGGGGGATGAGCAGTTCTTC. This chain links TRBV5-4 with TRBJ2-1, with TRBD1 matching over 8 bases. This CDR3 spans 14 amino acids. V lost 1 base to trimming and J lost 8 bases; unmatched junction nucleotides: 5. Germline V gene data show CDR1 as SGHNT and CDR2 as YYREEE (reference sequence).

The chain carries TRBV10-3 and TRBJ2-7; 13 nucleotides line up with TRBD2. Unmatched junction bases numbered 18, after V lost 2 bases and J lost 5 bases. The CDR3 extends over 20 amino acids. The germline V gene has CDR1 ENHRY and CDR2 SYGVKD. CDR3 sequence reads: CAISELTGARTSGRIDEQYF. In nucleotides, the CDR3 is TGTGCCATCAGTGAGCTTACAGGGGCCCGGACTAGCGGGAGAATCGACGAGCAGTACTTC.

This chain connects TRBV27 to TRBJ1-5; D is unresolved. The CDR3 totals 13 residues. Trimming pared 5 bases from V and 4 bases from J, leaving 9 bases between. The germline CDR1 and CDR2 sequences are MNHEY and SMNVEV (reference sequence). CDR3: CASSLDGNQPQHF. The CDR3 DNA reads as TGTGCCAGCAGTCTTGACGGGAATCAGCCCCAGCATTTT.

The chain recombines TRBV5-1 with TRBJ2-6, with TRBD1 matching 7 bases. Looked up from germline, CDR1 is SGHRS and CDR2 is YFSETQ. The CDR3 covers 17 residues. The V and J ends lost 4 bases and 0 bases, in that order; junction bases with no gene match: 7. The CDR3 spells CASSRTGGYSGANVLTF. The CDR3 DNA is TGCGCCAGCAGCAGGACAGGAGGATACTCTGGGGCCAACGTCCTGACTTTC.

J is TRBJ2-5 and V is TRBV24-1; D possibly corresponds to TRBD2 (6 bases). The length of the CDR3 is 15 residues. Deletions cut 3 bases from V and 7 bases from J, with 17 bases between. Germline V gene sequence: CDR1 KGHDR, CDR2 SFDVKD. The CDR3 region is CATSDRRGSGVTQYF. The CDR3 nucleotides are TGTGCCACCAGTGATCGCCGGGGGTCCGGGGTGACCCAGTACTTC.

In nucleotides, the CDR3 is TGTGCCAGCAGCTTACTCGCGGGCGACTCTGGAAACACCATATATTTT. Its protein product is CASSLLAGDSGNTIYF. The chain combines TRBV7-9 with TRBJ1-3; D not resolved. CDR3 length: 16 amino acids. The germline V and J ends were trimmed by 2 bases and 0 bases, with 11 bases remaining between them. Germline CDR1 reads SEHNR; CDR2 reads FQNEAQ (reference sequence).

The chain uses TRBV3-1 (or the pseudogene TRBV3-2) and TRBJ2-1; weak D call: TRBD1 (6 bases). The CDR3 is 19 amino acids. Germline V CDR1 and CDR2: LGHDT, YNNKEL (reference sequence). Trimming stripped 0 bases from V and 5 bases from J, with 23 bases between. CDR3 loop: CASSQEGAWGSLFDNEQFF. CDR3 DNA sequence: TGTGCCAGCAGCCAAGAGGGGGCCTGGGGGAGTCTCTTTGACAATGAGCAGTTCTTC.

The chain employs TRBV28 and TRBJ1-1; TRBD1 might be the D (6 bases). This CDR3 comprises 16 residues. Trimming removed 2 bases from V and 5 bases from J, with 18 bases in between. The germline CDR1 and CDR2 sequences are MDHEN and SYDVKM. The CDR3 spells CASSLGGREAWTEAFF. The DNA for the CDR3 is TGTGCCAGCAGTTTAGGGGGCAGGGAGGCTTGGACTGAAGCTTTCTTT.

This sequence joins TRBV28 and TRBJ1-2, with D perhaps TRBD1 (5 bases). The V end was cut by 3 bases, the J end by 4 bases, with 9 bases between. Looked up from germline, CDR1 is MDHEN and CDR2 is SYDVKM. CDR3 size: 13 residues. CDR3 DNA sequence: TGTGCCAGCAGTTTGCAGGGTTCCTATGGCTACACCTTC. Translating gives CASSLQGSYGYTF.

The rearrangement links TRBV4-2 to TRBJ2-2; no clear D. The CDR3 runs to 14 residues. Trimming shortened V by 0 bases and J by 8 bases, and 10 bases separated the two germline ends. Germline assignment: CDR1 LGHNA and CDR2 YNFKEQ. The CDR3: CASSQDYPRGELFF. DNA for the CDR3: TGTGCCAGCAGCCAAGACTACCCAAGGGGGGAGCTGTTTTTT.

The chain carries TRBV5-1 and TRBJ2-7; D possibly matches TRBD1 or TRBD2 (6 bases each). This CDR3 region has 14 residues. Per germline, CDR1 SGHRS and CDR2 YFSETQ. V was shortened by 4 bases and J by 6 bases, with 17 bases between the two germline ends. The CDR3 sequence is CASSPIGGPSEQYF. The CDR3 DNA follows: TGCGCCAGCAGCCCTATTGGGGGGCCCAGCGAGCAGTACTTC.

The chain joins TRBV5-1 to TRBJ2-3; 14 bases are a match to TRBD2. Germline V lookup: CDR1 SGHRS, CDR2 YFSETQ. Trimming removed 2 bases from V and 5 bases from J; junction bases left unmatched: 1. The CDR3 is 15 amino acids. The DNA of the CDR3 is TGCGCCAGCAGCTTCGGGACTAGCGGGGGAGATACGCAGTATTTT. Encoded protein: CASSFGTSGGDTQYF.

V gene TRBV27 combines with J gene TRBJ2-7, with a weak D call TRBD2 (7 bases). This CDR3 region has 20 residues. Per the germline V gene, CDR1 is MNHEY and CDR2 is SMNVEV (reference sequence). Trimming cost V 3 bases and J 4 bases, with 31 bases left between them. CDR3 region: CASSFLRPQEGGPRSYEQYF. Written as DNA, the CDR3 is TGTGCCAGCAGTTTCCTCCGACCACAAGAGGGGGGGCCCAGATCGTACGAGCAGTACTTC.

The rearrangement joins TRBV2 to TRBJ1-2, with D possibly matching TRBD1 (5 bases). This CDR3 has 15 residues. The germline V gene has CDR1 SNHLY and CDR2 FYNNEI. The germline V and J ends were trimmed by 5 bases and 4 bases, with 17 bases remaining between them. The CDR3 nucleotides read TGTGCCAGCAGTTCACAATTACTCCAGGGCTATGGCTACACCTTC. Protein: CASSSQLLQGYGYTF.

This clone was recorded once. V usage is TRBV10-1 and J usage is TRBJ2-3; tentatively, D is TRBD1 or TRBD2 (6 bases each). Germline assignment: CDR1 WNHNN and CDR2 SYGVQD (reference sequence). Trimming took 2 bases from V and 4 from J, leaving 7 bases between them. The CDR3 has 13 amino acids. CDR3 protein: CASSERGADTQYF. The CDR3 region has the DNA TGCGCCAGCAGTGAGAGGGGGGCAGATACGCAGTATTTT.

The V call is TRBV19, the J call TRBJ2-5; 8 bases line up with TRBD1. Germline assignment: CDR1 LNHDA and CDR2 SQIVND (reference sequence). This CDR3 is 14 amino acids long. V gave up 4 bases and J gave up 5 bases; unmatched junction bases: 6. The DNA of the CDR3 is TGTGCCAGTAGTACGCAGGGGGCCCGGGAGACCCAGTACTTC. Its protein is CASSTQGARETQYF.

The chain employs TRBV7-9 and TRBJ1-2; 7 bases align to TRBD1. The CDR3 contains 14 residues. Germline CDR1 SEHNR, CDR2 FQNEAQ (reference sequence). Trimming removed 8 bases from V and 4 bases from J; junction bases left unmatched: 10. CDR3 in DNA: TGTGCCAGCTCCCCAGGGGGTTCTCCCTATGGCTACACCTTC. Its translation is CASSPGGSPYGYTF.

This rearrangement joins TRBV28 to TRBJ2-7, with 7 bases matching TRBD1. This CDR3 is 14 amino acids long. Unmatched junction bases numbered 12, after V lost 7 bases and J lost 6 bases. Germline loops: CDR1 MDHEN, CDR2 SYDVKM. CDR3 nucleotide sequence: TGTGCCAGCACCTCAGGGGGTTACCCCTTCGAGCAGTACTTC. Translating gives CASTSGGYPFEQYF. The full variable domain, its missing parts supplied by reference TRBV28 and TRBJ2-7, is DVKVTQSSRYLVKRTGEKVFLECVQDMDHENMFWYRQDPGLGLRLIYFSYDVKMKEKGDIPEGYSVSREKKERFSLILESASTNQTSMYLCASTSGGYPFEQYFGPGTRLTVT.

This clone showed up many times. The rearrangement joins TRBV10-3 to TRBJ2-1; 10 nucleotides line up with TRBD1. The germline V gene encodes CDR1 ENHRY and CDR2 SYGVKD. There are 17 residues in the CDR3. J was trimmed by 7 bases and V by 5 bases; bases with no gene match: 14. The CDR3 sequence is CAISPFLGTGEKNEQFF. The CDR3 DNA follows: TGTGCCATCAGTCCGTTCCTCGGGACAGGGGAAAAAAATGAGCAGTTCTTC.

This clone has just one count. The chain recombines TRBV5-1 with TRBJ2-5, with TRBD2 matching 11 bases. Germline assignment: CDR1 SGHRS and CDR2 YFSETQ. This CDR3 region has 18 residues. Trimming cost V 4 bases and J 2 bases; bases outside gene matches: 13. CDR3 residues: CASSRTGASGRSQETQYF. Written as DNA, the CDR3 is TGCGCCAGCAGCAGAACCGGGGCTAGCGGGAGGTCTCAAGAGACCCAGTACTTC.

The chain employs TRBV5-4 and TRBJ1-3; 10 bases line up with TRBD1. This CDR3 region has 15 residues. Germline V gene data show CDR1 as SGHNT and CDR2 as YYREEE (reference sequence). Unmatched junction bases numbered 5, after V lost 4 bases and J lost 4 bases. The CDR3 sequence is CASSPGTGAGNTIYF. The CDR3 nucleotides read TGTGCCAGCAGCCCAGGGACAGGGGCAGGAAACACCATATATTTT. Based on the CDR3 plus reference TRBV5-4 and TRBJ1-3, the full variable domain is ETGVTQSPTHLIKTRGQQVTLRCSSQSGHNTVSWYQQALGQGPQFIFQYYREEENGRGNFPPRFSGLQFPNYSSELNVNALELDDSALYLCASSPGTGAGNTIYFGEGSWLTVV.

The genes are TRBV7-2 and TRBJ1-1; D not resolved. Trimming removed 1 base from V and 3 bases from J, with 6 bases in between. This CDR3 contains 13 residues. Germline CDR1 is SGHTA and CDR2 is FQGNSA. The CDR3 here is CASSLVSDTEAFF. The CDR3 DNA reads as TGTGCCAGCAGCTTAGTAAGTGACACTGAAGCTTTCTTT.

In DNA form, the CDR3 reads TGTGCCAGCAGTTATCGTACAGGGAACACCGGGGAGCTGTTTTTT. This encodes CASSYRTGNTGELFF. This chain connects TRBV6-6 to TRBJ2-2; a weak D match, TRBD1 (5 bases). The V end lost 3 bases, the J end lost 1 base, and 9 bases lay between the germline ends. Germline assignment: CDR1 MNHNY and CDR2 SVGAGI (reference sequence). CDR3 length: 15 residues.

The chain carries TRBV15 and TRBJ2-7; 7 positions agree with TRBD1. CDR1 LNHNV and CDR2 YYDKDF come from the germline V gene (reference sequence). This CDR3 has 13 amino acids. V dropped 3 bases and J dropped 11; count of bases not matched to a gene: 10. The CDR3, as DNA: TGTGCCACCAGCAGGACGAGGGACAGCCAAAAGTACTTC. Protein product: CATSRTRDSQKYF.

The V call is TRBV7-8, the J call TRBJ1-2, with D unresolved. CDR3 length equals 17 residues. V was cut by 7 bases and J by 2 bases, with 23 bases left in between. In germline, CDR1 is SGHVS, CDR2 FQNEAQ. The CDR3 spells CASTPGWRAFGNYGYTF. DNA of the CDR3: TGTGCCAGCACCCCCGGGTGGCGAGCCTTTGGGAACTATGGCTACACCTTC.

This chain uses TRBV5-1 with TRBJ1-4; tentatively, D is TRBD1 (6 bases). The CDR3 length is 17 residues. The germline gives CDR1 SGHRS, CDR2 YFSETQ. The germline V and J ends were trimmed by 3 bases and 4 bases, with 19 bases remaining between them. CDR3 sequence (DNA): TGCGCCAGCAGCTCGGGGGGCCAGGGCCGCTTTAATGAAAAACTGTTTTTT. Translated: CASSSGGQGRFNEKLFF.

This chain links TRBV7-9 with TRBJ1-4; 9 positions agree with TRBD1. CDR3 length: 15 residues. V gave up 1 base and J gave up 7 bases; unmatched junction bases: 4. The germline V gene has CDR1 SEHNR and CDR2 FQNEAQ (reference sequence). The chain's CDR3 is CASSLVATGGEKLFF. The CDR3 DNA reads TGTGCCAGCAGCTTAGTGGCGACAGGGGGTGAAAAACTGTTTTTT.